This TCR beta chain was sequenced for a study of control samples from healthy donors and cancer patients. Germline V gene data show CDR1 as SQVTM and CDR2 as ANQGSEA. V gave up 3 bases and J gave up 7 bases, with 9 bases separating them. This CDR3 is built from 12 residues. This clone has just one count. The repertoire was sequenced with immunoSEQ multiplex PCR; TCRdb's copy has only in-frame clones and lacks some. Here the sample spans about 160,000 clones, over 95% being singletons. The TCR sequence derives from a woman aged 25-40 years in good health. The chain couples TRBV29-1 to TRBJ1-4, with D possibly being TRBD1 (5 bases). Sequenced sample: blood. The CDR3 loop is CSVDWGTEKLFF. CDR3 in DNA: TGCAGCGTTGATTGGGGGACTGAAAAACTGTTTTTT.